Shown below are 30 T cell receptor beta chains from a single sample sequenced in a study of technical replicates of blood from a handful of donors. This table comes from immunoSEQ multiplex PCR, and its TCRdb copy is limited to in-frame clones, with some not included. The repertoire includes 40,000 to 60,000 clones, approximately 90% of them detected once, and 3% to 5% sits in the top ten. Sequenced input: PBMCs. The receptors were sampled from a human donor in good health. Some clones in this sample may be carry-over from other donors' samples.

The CDR3 sequence: CASSQGRARGSYGYTF. The DNA for the CDR3 is TGCGCCAGCAGCCAAGGGCGTGCTAGGGGTTCGTATGGCTACACCTTC. The chain uses TRBV4-1 and TRBJ1-2, with a weak D call TRBD1 (5 bases). CDR1 and CDR2 (germline): MGHRA, YSYEKL. The V and J ends lost 1 base and 5 bases respectively, with 17 bases between them. The CDR3 has 16 residues.

The gene calls are TRBV5-1 and TRBJ2-7; D gene ambiguous. Trimming shortened V by 5 bases and J by 5 bases, and 17 bases separated the two germline ends. The CDR3 runs 14 residues. Germline V CDR1 and CDR2: SGHRS, YFSETQ. For the CDR3, the DNA is TGCGCCAGCAGTACCGACCCTAGTCTCGACGAGCAGTACTTC. Its protein is CASSTDPSLDEQYF.

This rearrangement joins TRBV25-1 to TRBJ2-3; no reliable D call. Trimming took off 1 base at V and 1 base at J, with 6 bases between the two ends. The CDR3 extends over 14 amino acids. Germline-derived CDR1 and CDR2 are MGHDK and SYGVNS. The CDR3 region is CASSESHGTDTQYF. CDR3 sequence (DNA): TGTGCCAGCAGTGAATCACACGGCACAGATACGCAGTATTTT.

CDR3 protein: CASSASTGTLITEAFF. CDR3 in DNA: TGTGCCAGCAGTGCGTCCACCGGGACTTTAATCACTGAAGCTTTCTTT. This sequence joins TRBV6-6 and TRBJ1-1; weak D call: TRBD1 (5 bases). Germline V lookup: CDR1 MNHNY, CDR2 SVGAGI (reference sequence). CDR3 size: 16 residues. Trimming stripped 5 bases from V and 4 bases from J, with 20 bases between.

The rearrangement links TRBV5-4 to TRBJ2-7; perhaps TRBD2 as D (5 bases). Germline V gene lookup returns CDR1 SGHNT and CDR2 YYREEE (reference sequence). The CDR3 contains 13 residues. V was trimmed by 4 bases and J by 7 bases, leaving 15 bases between them. CDR3 protein: CASSRSEEDEQYF. Here the CDR3 DNA reads TGTGCCAGCAGCCGTAGCGAGGAAGATGAGCAGTACTTC.

This clone showed up just once. DNA of the CDR3: TGTGCCAGCAGCCTCACAGGGGCCACTGAAGCTTTCTTT. Its translation is CASSLTGATEAFF. The V gene is TRBV7-3, the J gene TRBJ1-1; TRBD1 aligns across 7 bases. CDR3 length equals 13 residues. The V segment lost 5 bases and the J segment 4 bases; nucleotides outside the gene matches: 4. Germline CDR1 is SGHTA and CDR2 is FQGTGA.

CDR3 DNA: TGTGCCAGCATTCCCGGGGGGACAGGGAAAGGCGCGGGCTACACCTTC. It is translated as CASIPGGTGKGAGYTF. This chain links TRBV6-6 with TRBJ1-2; 9 bases are a match to TRBD1. Germline V CDR1 and CDR2: MNHNY, SVGAGI (reference sequence). J lost 8 bases, V lost 7 bases, and 17 bases had no gene match. This CDR3 has 16 amino acids.

The rearrangement joins TRBV4-3 to TRBJ1-2; D remains ambiguous. There are 14 residues in the CDR3. CDR1 and CDR2 (germline): LGHNA, YSLEER. Deletions cut 2 bases from V and 2 bases from J, with 9 bases between. The CDR3 DNA reads as TGCGCCAGCAGCCAATATATCGAGAACTATGGCTACACCTTC. It specifies CASSQYIENYGYTF.

The gene calls are TRBV29-1 and TRBJ2-1; perhaps TRBD2 as D (6 bases). V lost 2 bases to trimming and J lost 4 bases, with 15 bases between them. This CDR3 is 15 amino acids long. Germline V lookup: CDR1 SQVTM, CDR2 ANQGSEA. The CDR3 region has the DNA TGCAGCGTTGAATCGGGCGGGGCTAAGTACAATGAGCAGTTCTTC. As protein: CSVESGGAKYNEQFF.

This clone has just a few counts. The V gene is TRBV13, the J gene TRBJ2-1; 10 bases are shared with TRBD1. Per germline, CDR1 PRHDT and CDR2 FYEKMQ (reference sequence). The CDR3 length is 16 residues. Germline trimming cut 4 bases from V and 6 bases from J; bases unmatched to any gene: 9. This chain's CDR3 is CASSSLSGTGVNEQFF. CDR3 nucleotides: TGTGCCAGCAGCTCATTGTCCGGGACAGGGGTCAATGAGCAGTTCTTC.

The rearrangement links TRBV7-8 to TRBJ1-2; D is ambiguous. CDR3 size: 13 residues. CDR1 SGHVS and CDR2 FQNEAQ come from the germline V gene. Trimming shortened V by 3 bases and J by 2 bases, and 7 bases separated the two germline ends. CDR3 residues: CASSFRGNYGYTF. In DNA form, the CDR3 reads TGTGCCAGCAGCTTTCGAGGGAACTATGGCTACACCTTC.

V is TRBV7-9 and J is TRBJ1-1, with 8 nucleotides matching TRBD1. Germline values: CDR1 SEHNR, CDR2 FQNEAQ (reference sequence). V lost 5 bases, J lost 4 bases, and 6 bases stayed unmatched. The CDR3 totals 14 residues. CDR3 sequence: CASSPQGAGTEAFF. Here the CDR3 DNA reads TGTGCCAGCAGCCCTCAGGGGGCCGGCACTGAAGCTTTCTTT.

The V and J genes are TRBV7-9 and TRBJ2-7, with D unclear. The CDR3 sequence is 11 residues long. CDR1 SEHNR and CDR2 FQNEAQ come from the germline V gene (reference sequence). V was clipped by 4 bases and J by 6 bases, with 7 bases between them. For the CDR3, the DNA is TGTGCCAGCAGCTATAGTGCCGAGCAGTACTTC. Protein sequence: CASSYSAEQYF. The complete variable domain, with remaining parts taken from reference TRBV7-9 and TRBJ2-7, reads DTGVSQNPRHKITKRGQNVTFRCDPISEHNRLYWYRQTLGQGPEFLTYFQNEAQLEKSRLLSDRFSAERPKGSFSTLEIQRTEQGDSAMYLCASSYSAEQYFGPGTRLTVT.

V is TRBV5-4 and J is TRBJ2-5; TRBD1 agrees at 7 bases. Germline loops: CDR1 SGHNT, CDR2 YYREEE (reference sequence). V was pared by 3 bases and J by 4 bases, with 6 bases of the junction left unmatched. There are 14 residues in the CDR3. The CDR3 is CASSSRDRGETQYF. The CDR3 nucleotides read TGTGCCAGCAGCTCCCGGGACAGAGGAGAGACCCAGTACTTC.

The rearrangement joins TRBV23-1 to TRBJ2-7; 7 bases map to TRBD2. TRBV23-1 is an ORF; its function is uncertain. J was trimmed by 3 bases and V by 6 bases; bases with no gene match: 26. The CDR3 has 20 residues. CDR3 nucleotides: TGCGCCAGCAGAAGACCGGGACCACTGGGGGGGACCCCACTTTTCTACGAGCAGTACTTC. This codes for CASRRPGPLGGTPLFYEQYF.

The rearrangement uses TRBV4-3 and TRBJ2-7; a possible D gene is TRBD1 (6 bases). CDR3 length equals 16 residues. The germline V gene encodes CDR1 LGHNA and CDR2 YSLEER. Trimming cost V 1 base and J 0 bases, with 13 bases left between them. CDR3 in DNA: TGCGCCAGCAGCCAAGCTCTGGGGGCGAGCTCCTACGAGCAGTACTTC. It encodes CASSQALGASSYEQYF.

The chain combines TRBV12-2 with TRBJ2-7; no DNA check was done on the table's D call, TRBD1. TRBV12-2 has pseudogene status. CDR3 length equals 16 residues. In DNA, the CDR3 is TGTGCAAGTCGCGGGAGGCCCGGGACAGTCTCCTACGAGCAGTACTTC. Translated: CASRGRPGTVSYEQYF.

The chain joins TRBV30 to TRBJ2-2; TRBD2 is a possible D gene (5 bases). V was pared by 5 bases and J by 6 bases, with 13 bases between. The CDR3 totals 13 residues. Germline V gene lookup returns CDR1 GTSNPN and CDR2 SVGIG (reference sequence). CDR3 protein: CAWVVRGSGELFF. CDR3 bases: TGTGCCTGGGTCGTCCGAGGGTCCGGGGAGCTGTTTTTT.

This clone was seen only once. This chain joins TRBV4-2 and TRBJ2-7, with D possibly TRBD1 on 5 matching bases. The germline V and J ends were trimmed by 3 bases and 3 bases, with 9 bases remaining between them. The CDR3 consists of 13 residues. Per the germline V gene, CDR1 is LGHNA and CDR2 is YNFKEQ. CDR3 protein: CASSQGLGYEQYF. CDR3 nucleotide sequence: TGTGCCAGCAGCCAGGGGCTGGGCTACGAGCAGTACTTC.

The chain carries TRBV7-8 and TRBJ1-1, with D possibly being TRBD1 (6 bases). There are 16 residues in the CDR3. Trimming pared 5 bases from V and 5 bases from J, leaving 21 bases between. Germline V CDR1 and CDR2: SGHVS, FQNEAQ. In DNA, the CDR3 is TGTGCCAGCAGCCTACCCACACAGGGCCGAGGTACTGAAGCTTTCTTT. Translation: CASSLPTQGRGTEAFF.

The chain joins TRBV19 to TRBJ2-5; D not certain. The CDR3 spans 12 residues. Germline CDR1 and CDR2: LNHDA and SQIVND (reference sequence). V was cut by 6 bases and J by 5 bases, with 10 bases left in between. The CDR3 DNA follows: TGTGCCAGTAGCAATTACGGGGAGACCCAGTACTTC. Its translation is CASSNYGETQYF.

The chain joins TRBV15 to TRBJ1-6; D call uncertain. Germline loops: CDR1 LNHNV, CDR2 YYDKDF (reference sequence). Trimming shortened V by 0 bases and J by 11 bases, and 8 bases separated the two germline ends. CDR3 length: 13 amino acids. The CDR3 protein is CATSREIGTPLHF. The CDR3, as DNA: TGTGCCACCAGCAGAGAGATCGGGACACCCCTCCACTTT.

V usage is TRBV18 and J usage is TRBJ1-1, with D possibly being TRBD1 (5 bases). Trimming left V 4 bases short and J 7 bases short, with 10 bases between. In germline, CDR1 is KGHSH, CDR2 LQKENI. The CDR3 extends over 12 amino acids. In nucleotides, the CDR3 is TGTGCCAGCTCACTATCCGACAGTGAAGCTTTCTTT. It specifies CASSLSDSEAFF.

The genes are TRBV18 and TRBJ2-1; D possibly corresponds to TRBD2 (6 bases). The germline V and J ends were trimmed by 6 bases and 8 bases, with 26 bases remaining between them. CDR1 and CDR2 from the germline V gene are KGHSH and LQKENI. The length of the CDR3 is 17 residues. CDR3 region: CASSHPRSGQLRDEQFF. The DNA for the CDR3 is TGTGCCAGCTCGCATCCTAGGAGCGGGCAGCTTAGGGATGAGCAGTTCTTC.

This clone occurred a few times. The V gene is TRBV4-3, the J gene TRBJ1-2; TRBD1 aligns across 9 bases. V shed 0 bases and J 8 bases; nucleotides not matched to a gene: 7. The CDR3 runs 15 residues. CDR1 LGHNA and CDR2 YSLEER come from the germline V gene. The CDR3 here is CASSQEAGTGIGYTF. The CDR3 nucleotides are TGCGCCAGCAGCCAAGAGGCCGGGACAGGGATAGGCTACACCTTC.

The chain joins TRBV6-5 to TRBJ1-2; D is unresolved. The CDR3 sequence is 13 residues long. Per the germline V gene, CDR1 is MNHEY and CDR2 is SVGAGI. The germline V and J ends were trimmed by 6 bases and 8 bases, with 16 bases remaining between them. CDR3 nucleotide sequence: TGTGCCAGCAGGGGGTGGGGAGTTGAGGGCTACACCTTC. Residues: CASRGWGVEGYTF.

The chain is built from TRBV30 and TRBJ1-6; D is possibly TRBD1 (5 bases). Germline V lookup: CDR1 GTSNPN, CDR2 SVGIG (reference sequence). The CDR3 is 15 amino acids. Trimming stripped 4 bases from V and 6 bases from J, with 16 bases between. The CDR3 is CAWTEGTVINSPLHF. The CDR3, as DNA: TGTGCCTGGACGGAGGGGACGGTGATTAATTCACCCCTCCACTTT.

The V and J genes are TRBV5-1 and TRBJ2-7, with TRBD2 matching 8 bases. Germline V gene sequence: CDR1 SGHRS, CDR2 YFSETQ. The CDR3 covers 15 residues. J was trimmed by 7 bases and V by 0 bases; bases with no gene match: 9. The CDR3 bases are TGCGCCAGCAGCTTGGGGACTAGCAGTGCCGAAGAGCAGTACTTC. Residues: CASSLGTSSAEEQYF.

The chain carries TRBV19 and TRBJ2-3; TRBD1 is a possible D gene (5 bases). The ends were cut back, 7 bases at V and 2 bases at J, with 10 bases in the middle. Looked up from germline, CDR1 is LNHDA and CDR2 is SQIVND (reference sequence). This CDR3 has 13 residues. The CDR3 reads CASMGPDTDTQYF. In DNA, the CDR3 is TGTGCCAGTATGGGGCCGGACACAGATACGCAGTATTTT.

The V gene is TRBV2, the J gene TRBJ2-1; 7 positions match TRBD1. From germline, CDR1 is SNHLY and CDR2 FYNNEI. The length of the CDR3 is 15 residues. With 1 base clipped from V and 6 bases from J, the junction kept 6 bases outside the gene matches. CDR3 sequence reads: CASSEGDSLINEQFF. CDR3 coding DNA: TGTGCCAGCAGTGAAGGGGACAGCCTCATCAATGAGCAGTTCTTC.